This TCR beta chain is drawn from a study of blood T cell repertoires in COVID-19. CDR3 length: 15 residues. With 3 bases clipped from V and 2 bases from J, the junction kept 5 bases outside the gene matches. Germline V gene lookup returns CDR1 KGHSH and CDR2 LQKENI. Measured with immunoSEQ multiplex PCR; TCRdb has only the in-frame clones, and not every one. In the table there are around 190,000 clones, 75% to 90% of which are singletons. V usage is TRBV18 and J usage is TRBJ1-2, with 8 positions matching TRBD1. The TCR comes from an older woman with acute or convalescent COVID-19. Sequences were obtained from peripheral blood. In DNA, the CDR3 is TGTGCCAGCTCACCCGGACAGGGCCCCAACTATGGCTACACCTTC. This translates into CASSPGQGPNYGYTF.